The T cell receptor beta chain under discussion was sequenced for a study of metastatic and nonmetastatic thyroid tumors. As for the study in general: Patients with malignant and benign thyroid disease provided blood and tumor or nodule tissue, whose repertoires were compared. The study's findings and limits: Patients with malignant thyroid tumors reportedly had significantly higher TCR beta diversity than those with benign nodules, in blood and tumor.

Authors' analysis steps: A distant-metastasis classifier for papillary thyroid cancer was built using CDR3 differences across clinicopathological groups. MiXCR was used by TCRdb to re-call the PCR reads. The V and J calls here are based on TCRdb, not the publication. The sample records about 53,000 clones, 20% being singletons. Not a single patient had been given any form of treatment at any point before undergoing thyroid surgery. With regard to this clone: Its cognate antigen is unknown.

This CDR3 comprises 17 residues. Per germline, CDR1 DFQATT and CDR2 SNEGSKA (reference sequence). Trimming pared 4 bases from V and 0 bases from J, leaving 22 bases between. The sample comprised blood. This receptor was taken from a female donor with papillary thyroid cancer or a benign thyroid nodule (not recorded which). Some clones in this sample may be carry-over from other donors' samples. This chain uses TRBV20-1 with TRBJ2-7, with TRBD1 as a possible D gene (6 bases). The CDR3 bases are TGCAGTGCTACAAGTCCAAGCCGGGGACAATTCTCCTACGAGCAGTACTTC. This codes for CSATSPSRGQFSYEQYF.